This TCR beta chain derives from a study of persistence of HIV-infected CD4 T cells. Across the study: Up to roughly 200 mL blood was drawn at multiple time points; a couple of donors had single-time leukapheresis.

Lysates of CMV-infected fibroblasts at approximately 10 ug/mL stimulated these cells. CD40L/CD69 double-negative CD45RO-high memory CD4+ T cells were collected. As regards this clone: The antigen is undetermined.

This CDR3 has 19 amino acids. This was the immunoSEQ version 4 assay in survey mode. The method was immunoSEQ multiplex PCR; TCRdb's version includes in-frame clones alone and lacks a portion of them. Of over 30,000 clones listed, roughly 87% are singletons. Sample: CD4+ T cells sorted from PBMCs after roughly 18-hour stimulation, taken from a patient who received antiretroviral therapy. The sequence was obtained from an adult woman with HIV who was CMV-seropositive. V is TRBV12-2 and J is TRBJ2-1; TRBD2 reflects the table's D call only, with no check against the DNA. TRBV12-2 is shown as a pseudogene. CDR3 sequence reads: CASRFSGTSGGTTYREQFF. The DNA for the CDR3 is TGTGCAAGTCGTTTCTCCGGGACTAGCGGGGGGACTACCTACAGGGAGCAGTTCTTC.